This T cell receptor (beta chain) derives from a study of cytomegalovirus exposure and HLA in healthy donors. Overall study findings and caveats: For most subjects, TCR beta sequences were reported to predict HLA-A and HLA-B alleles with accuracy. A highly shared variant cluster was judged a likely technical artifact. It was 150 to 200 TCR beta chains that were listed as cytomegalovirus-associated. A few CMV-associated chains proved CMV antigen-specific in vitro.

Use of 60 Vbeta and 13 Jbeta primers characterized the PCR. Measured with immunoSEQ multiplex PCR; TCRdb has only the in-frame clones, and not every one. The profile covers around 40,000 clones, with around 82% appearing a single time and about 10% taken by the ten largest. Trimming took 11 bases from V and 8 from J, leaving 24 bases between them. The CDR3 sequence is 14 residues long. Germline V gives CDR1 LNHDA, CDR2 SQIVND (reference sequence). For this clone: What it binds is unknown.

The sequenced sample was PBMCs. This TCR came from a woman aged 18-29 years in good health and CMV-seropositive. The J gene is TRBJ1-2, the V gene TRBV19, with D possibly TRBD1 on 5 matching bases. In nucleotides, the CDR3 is TGTGCCTGCGACCGAGGGGAGGGAGTCCGAGGCTACACCTTC. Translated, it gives CACDRGEGVRGYTF. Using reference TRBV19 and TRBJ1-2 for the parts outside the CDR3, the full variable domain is DGGITQSPKYLFRKEGQNVTLSCEQNLNHDAMYWYRQDPGQGLRLIYYSQIVNDFQKGDIAEGYSVSREKKESFPLTVTSAQKNPTAFYLCACDRGEGVRGYTFGSGTRLTVV.